This TCR beta chain came from a study of beta chain features in type 1 diabetes. This clone has just a few counts. Its target is not known. Other DNA sequences in the same sample also yield this CDR3. The entirety of the isolated RNA underwent reverse transcription, so expressed TCRB transcripts were sequenced. For naive, central memory and regulatory T cell samples, reads averaged roughly 4 million. Libraries were prepared by immunoSEQ multiplex PCR; TCRdb keeps only in-frame clonotypes and omits some of them. The profile shows about 740,000 clones, roughly 13% of them singletons. Notes on the study in general: Researchers report that Type 1 diabetes patients had moderately but significantly shorter TCRB CDR3s across all four CD4+ subsets.

This CDR3 region has 13 residues. The ends lost 5 bases at V and 4 bases at J; junction bases unmatched: 5. Germline V gives CDR1 GTSNPN, CDR2 SVGIG (reference sequence). The sequence derives from a man between 18 and 35 years old with type 1 diabetes. The source material was naive CD4+ T cells from blood. The chain employs TRBV30 and TRBJ1-1, with TRBD1 matching over 9 bases. This chain's CDR3 is CAWETGGGTEAFF. The CDR3 nucleotides read TGTGCCTGGGAAACAGGGGGCGGCACTGAAGCTTTCTTT.